This T cell receptor beta chain was recovered during a study of T-cell reconstitution after alpha-beta-depleted transplantation in children. V was clipped by 5 bases and J by 0 bases, with 20 bases between them. The CDR3 contains 17 residues. Germline V gene sequence: CDR1 DFQATT, CDR2 SNEGSKA (reference sequence). Preparation of the TCRbeta library involved a method that used unique molecular identifiers. TCRdb recomputed calls from the PCR reads with MiXCR, one row per CDR3 protein. The data show about 830,000 distinct CDR3 sequences, roughly 15% seen once. The sequences come from PBMCs, mostly from graft donor cells, collected 360 days after TCRalphabeta/CD19-depleted stem cell transplant. This TCR came from a male patient younger than 18 who had a stem cell transplant for acute lymphoblastic leukemia, so the T cells may come from the graft donor. The chain combines TRBV20-1 with TRBJ1-3; D might be TRBD1 (6 bases). The CDR3 is CSALDSFPPSSGNTIYF. CDR3 DNA: TGCAGTGCTTTGGACAGTTTCCCCCCGAGCTCTGGAAACACCATATATTTT.